A selection of T cell receptor beta chains follows, all from one sample in a study of regulatory T cells. Only in-frame clones appear in the TCRdb table, and some are missing; sequencing was by immunoSEQ multiplex PCR. The repertoire consists of 3,200 or so clones, with 90% to 95% occurring once and the leading ten covering less than 3.5%. Sequencing was done on a sample of CD4+ Tregs sorted from blood. These receptors originate from a person aged 18 to 30 with CD3G deficiency. The CDR3 runs from the conserved cysteine through the conserved F or W. Fields, in order: V gene, D gene, J gene, CDR3 protein. The D gene is left open where the match is weak.

>TRBV27|TRBD1|TRBJ1-1
CASSPGTGTTEAFF
>TRBV10-3|NA|TRBJ2-7
CATRDDKDEQYF
>TRBV7-9|NA|TRBJ2-1
CASSPRPNEQFF
>TRBV5-1|NA|TRBJ2-3
CASSLVNRGDTQYF
>TRBV7-8|TRBD2|TRBJ2-3
CASSFPGLAGSVPSTDTQYF
>TRBV28|TRBD2|TRBJ2-2
CASSLRFGLAGTGELFF
>TRBV11-2|NA|TRBJ2-7
CASSQGGLRSGEQYF
>TRBV7-9|TRBD1|TRBJ2-7
CASSSGTGIYEQYF
>TRBV6-6|NA|TRBJ2-1
CASSNPQEAYNEQFF
>TRBV30|NA|TRBJ1-6
CAWTRAAYNSPLHF
>TRBV18|NA|TRBJ1-1
CAAGEQGLSEAFF
>TRBV7-9|NA|TRBJ2-6
CASSPPGGGANVLTF
>TRBV10-3|TRBD2|TRBJ2-1
CAIRSGTSGSDEQFF
>TRBV6-1|NA|TRBJ2-5
CASSEAGHGGETQYF
>TRBV15|NA|TRBJ1-5
CATSRQDYSNQPQHF
>TRBV28|NA|TRBJ1-6
CASSRRDSPLHF
>TRBV6-1|TRBD1|TRBJ2-7
CASSESLSGTGLIYEQYF
>TRBV19|NA|TRBJ1-5
CASSFGSWGNQPQHF
>TRBV28|TRBD1|TRBJ2-3
CASSVQGASDTQYF
>TRBV28|TRBD2|TRBJ2-7
CASSKAGRLMKQYF
>TRBV18|NA|TRBJ2-7
CASSPSRSSYEQYF
>TRBV28|TRBD2|TRBJ2-1
CASSQGTSGSNEQFF
>TRBV5-1|NA|TRBJ1-1
CASSLPQGMNTEAFF
>TRBV7-9|NA|TRBJ2-1
CASSFAGGNEQFF
>TRBV6-1|NA|TRBJ2-1
CASSEYLAEQFF
>TRBV5-1|TRBD1|TRBJ1-1
CASSLEINRGMAFF
>TRBV11-2|NA|TRBJ1-1
CASSLDRDTEAFF
>TRBV6-6|NA|TRBJ1-6
CASSSTTAGDNSPLHF
>TRBV28|TRBD1|TRBJ2-3
CASSSFRGGARRTSTDTQYF
>TRBV28|NA|TRBJ2-3
CASSASGIPPHTQYF
>TRBV7-2|NA|TRBJ2-3
CASSLAPGDTQYF
>TRBV5-1|NA|TRBJ2-7
CASSLGTGLIYEQYF
>TRBV10-2|NA|TRBJ1-5
CASSASRGEQPQHF
>TRBV11-2|NA|TRBJ2-3
CASSSGVTDTQYF
>TRBV15|NA|TRBJ1-4
CATSRDPLGSTNEKLFF
>TRBV4-2|NA|TRBJ1-3
CASSQDRERGNTIYF
>TRBV28|NA|TRBJ1-1
CASSLPNGERAFF